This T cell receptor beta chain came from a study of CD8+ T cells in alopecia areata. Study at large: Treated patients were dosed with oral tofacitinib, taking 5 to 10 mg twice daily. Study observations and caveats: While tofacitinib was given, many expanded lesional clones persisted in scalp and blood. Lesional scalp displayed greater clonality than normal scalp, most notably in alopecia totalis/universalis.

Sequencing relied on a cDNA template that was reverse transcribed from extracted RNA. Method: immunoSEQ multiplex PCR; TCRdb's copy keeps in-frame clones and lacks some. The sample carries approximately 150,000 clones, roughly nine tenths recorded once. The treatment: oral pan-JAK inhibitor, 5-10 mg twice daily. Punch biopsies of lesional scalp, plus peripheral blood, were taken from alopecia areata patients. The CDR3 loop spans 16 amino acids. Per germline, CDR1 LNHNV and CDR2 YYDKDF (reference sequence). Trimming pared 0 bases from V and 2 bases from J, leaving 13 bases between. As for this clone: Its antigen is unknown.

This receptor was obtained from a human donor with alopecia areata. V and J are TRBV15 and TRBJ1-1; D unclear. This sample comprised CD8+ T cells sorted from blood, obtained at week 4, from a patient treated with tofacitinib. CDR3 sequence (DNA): TGTGCCACCAGCAGAGATTGGCGGGGAAGCAACACTGAAGCTTTCTTT. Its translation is CATSRDWRGSNTEAFF. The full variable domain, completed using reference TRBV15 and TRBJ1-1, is DAMVIQNPRYQVTQFGKPVTLSCSQTLNHNVMYWYQQKSSQAPKLLFHYYDKDFNNEADTPDNFQSRRPNTSFCFLDIRSPGLGDTAMYLCATSRDWRGSNTEAFFGQGTRLTVV.